The next 24 T cell receptor beta chains were all read from a single sample in a study of T-cell reconstitution after alpha-beta-depleted transplantation in children (TCRdb year 2016). Reading the label with the study, this specimen's treatment or condition is: allogeneic hematopoietic cell transplantation with graft depleted of TCRalphabeta T cells and CD19 B cells. The library came from PCR. Reads for this sample came from an Illumina HiSeq 2500. TCR libraries were prepared with molecular barcoding, using unique molecular identifiers to normalize TCRbeta repertoire quantification. Through fastp at Q25 and MiXCR, TCRdb rebuilt clones from the public reads, retaining in-frame beta chains. Rows matching on CDR3 protein sequence are summarized as one entry with the most common DNA and genes. For this sample the table gives 400,000 to 550,000 distinct CDR3 sequences, of which roughly a tenth were detected only once. The ten largest clones represent around 2.2% of the sample.

The material was PBMCs, obtained before TCRalphabeta/CD19-depleted stem cell transplant. Every receptor here comes from a child aged 2 to 15 with inherited bone marrow failure, due to receive a stem cell transplant.

This clonotype was found many times. The rearrangement links TRBV19 to TRBJ2-7; perhaps TRBD2 as D (5 bases). Germline V CDR1 and CDR2: LNHDA, SQIVND (reference sequence). The CDR3 totals 14 residues. Between the trimmed V and J ends, which lost 6 bases and 0 bases, there was a span of 12 bases. Here the CDR3 DNA reads TGTGCCAGTAGATCCCGGACTGCCTCCTACGAGCAGTACTTC. This sequence encodes CASRSRTASYEQYF.

This clonotype was seen at least ten times. V is TRBV10-3 and J is TRBJ2-5; possible D gene TRBD1, 7 bases. Germline V CDR1 and CDR2: ENHRY, SYGVKD. The V end lost 3 bases, the J end lost 5 bases, and 10 bases lay between the germline ends. The CDR3 spans 13 residues. DNA of the CDR3: TGTGCCATCAGTGACAGGGGGGTTGAGACCCAGTACTTC. Amino acid sequence: CAISDRGVETQYF.

At least ten counts were recorded for this clonotype. V and J are TRBV5-1 and TRBJ2-3; the match to TRBD2 covers 7 bases. The germline gives CDR1 SGHRS, CDR2 YFSETQ. The V segment lost 4 bases and the J segment 2 bases; nucleotides outside the gene matches: 10. CDR3 size: 16 residues. The CDR3 is CASSPGTIPHTDTQYF. The CDR3 DNA reads as TGCGCCAGCAGCCCGGGGACTATTCCGCACACAGATACGCAGTATTTT.

This clonotype was counted many times. The V and J genes are TRBV7-9 and TRBJ1-1; D uncertain. V was cut by 5 bases and J by 1 base, with 11 bases left in between. The germline gives CDR1 SEHNR, CDR2 FQNEAQ (reference sequence). This CDR3 is 14 amino acids long. CDR3 amino acids: CASSPRTANTEAFF. For the CDR3, the DNA is TGTGCCAGCAGCCCCCGGACGGCGAACACTGAAGCTTTCTTT.

This clonotype was seen more than once but under ten times. The chain carries TRBV9 and TRBJ2-3; 9 nucleotides match TRBD2. In germline, CDR1 is SGDLS, CDR2 YYNGEE. V lost 7 bases, J lost 3 bases, and 9 bases stayed unmatched. This CDR3 has 15 residues. The DNA of the CDR3 is TGTGCCAGCGATTTAGCGGGAGCGGGGACAGATACGCAGTATTTT. As protein: CASDLAGAGTDTQYF.

The count of this clonotype is one. A read error may be the cause here, since a much bigger clone is one base away. This sequence joins TRBV29-1 and TRBJ2-1; perhaps TRBD2 as D (6 bases). Trimming left V 3 bases short and J 3 bases short, with 18 bases between. Germline loops: CDR1 SQVTM, CDR2 ANQGSEA. This CDR3 comprises 16 residues. The CDR3 nucleotides read TGCAGCGTTGACTTCGGGACTCCGAACTGCTACAATGAGCAGTTCTTC. Its translation is CSVDFGTPNCYNEQFF.

With respect to this clonotype: This may be a read error: a much more frequent sequence differs by one nucleotide. Given the absence of the conserved phenylalanine or tryptophan at the CDR3 end, a read error is likely. V usage is TRBV4-2 and J usage is TRBJ2-5; 9 positions agree with TRBD2. Germline V gene lookup returns CDR1 LGHNA and CDR2 YNFKEQ. The CDR3 contains 16 residues. The V and J ends lost 1 base and 3 bases, in that order; junction bases with no gene match: 6. The CDR3 loop reads CASSQGKTSGEETQYL. CDR3 DNA sequence: TGTGCCAGCAGCCAAGGGAAGACTAGCGGCGAAGAGACCCAGTACTTA.

Regarding this clonotype: A much larger clonotype is one base distant, so this may be a read error. V is TRBV11-2 and J is TRBJ2-3, with 10 bases matching TRBD1. Trimming cost V 3 bases and J 4 bases; bases outside gene matches: 7. This CDR3 has 16 residues. Germline V gene data show CDR1 as SGHAT and CDR2 as FQNNGV. The CDR3 region is CASSFGPGTGADTQYF. The CDR3 DNA sequence: TGTGCCAGCAGCTTCGGGCCCGGGACAGGGGCAGATACGCAGTATTTT.

The chain carries TRBV12-3 or TRBV12-4 and TRBJ2-7; 8 bases are shared with TRBD1. V was pared by 6 bases and J by 7 bases, with 23 bases of the junction left unmatched. CDR3 length: 18 amino acids. The DNA of the CDR3 is TGTGCCAGCAGCCCCCCTTTATGGGACAGGAACACCCTGGGGGAGCAGTACTTC. Translation: CASSPPLWDRNTLGEQYF.

This clonotype showed up many times. The CDR3 is CASSVGVVGEQFF. The CDR3 DNA reads as TGCGCCAGCAGTGTTGGGGTCGTGGGTGAGCAGTTCTTC. The chain links TRBV10-1 to TRBJ2-1; no firm D call. V lost 4 bases, J lost 9 bases, and 13 bases lay in between. Germline V CDR1 and CDR2: WNHNN, SYGVQD (reference sequence). The CDR3 runs 13 residues.

This clonotype occurred many times. The chain links TRBV5-1 to TRBJ2-7; D unresolved. Trimming pared 0 bases from V and 5 bases from J, leaving 12 bases between. The V gene's germline CDR1 is SGHRS and CDR2 YFSETQ. This CDR3 has 14 amino acids. CDR3 amino acids: CASSLARLPDEQYF. CDR3 sequence (DNA): TGCGCCAGCAGCTTGGCGAGACTCCCTGACGAGCAGTACTTC.

This clonotype was seen at least ten times. The genes are TRBV4-3 and TRBJ1-6; D may be TRBD1 (5 bases). Germline lookup yields CDR1 LGHNA and CDR2 YSLEER. The CDR3 is 17 amino acids. Trimming left V 0 bases short and J 5 bases short, with 14 bases between. This CDR3 is CASSQDGRDGNNSPLHF. CDR3 nucleotide sequence: TGCGCCAGCAGCCAAGACGGGCGGGACGGAAATAATTCACCCCTCCACTTT.

This clonotype appeared a few times. This rearrangement joins TRBV7-8 to TRBJ2-7; tentative D call: TRBD1 (6 bases). Per the germline V gene, CDR1 is SGHVS and CDR2 is FQNEAQ. The CDR3 covers 12 residues. Trimming took off 6 bases at V and 5 bases at J, with 11 bases between the two ends. The CDR3 sequence: CASREQGNEQYF. The CDR3 region has the DNA TGTGCCAGCAGGGAACAGGGTAACGAGCAGTACTTC.

This chain links TRBV19 with TRBJ2-2; D is undetermined. This CDR3 has 14 residues. Trimming took 6 bases from V and 6 from J, leaving 14 bases between them. From germline, CDR1 is LNHDA and CDR2 SQIVND (reference sequence). CDR3 loop: CASSPGIESGELFF. The CDR3 DNA follows: TGTGCCAGTAGCCCGGGTATAGAGTCCGGGGAGCTGTTTTTT.

This clonotype occurred many times. The chain employs TRBV7-9 and TRBJ2-3; no clear D gene. Deletions cut 3 bases from V and 4 bases from J, with 11 bases between. Per germline, CDR1 SEHNR and CDR2 FQNEAQ (reference sequence). This CDR3 spans 14 amino acids. The chain's CDR3 is CASSFGLLSDTQYF. The CDR3 coding sequence is TGTGCCAGCAGCTTCGGGCTGCTGTCAGATACGCAGTATTTT. Full variable domain (outside the CDR3, taken from reference TRBV7-9 and TRBJ2-3): DTGVSQNPRHKITKRGQNVTFRCDPISEHNRLYWYRQTLGQGPEFLTYFQNEAQLEKSRLLSDRFSAERPKGSFSTLEIQRTEQGDSAMYLCASSFGLLSDTQYFGPGTRLTVL.

The V and J genes are TRBV5-1 and TRBJ2-1, with TRBD2 matching over 10 bases. CDR3 length: 16 amino acids. V lost 2 bases and J lost 4; bases outside the gene matches: 6. Germline loops: CDR1 SGHRS, CDR2 YFSETQ. Written as DNA, the CDR3 is TGCGCCAGCAGCTTAACCGGACTAGCGGATTACAATGAGCAGTTCTTC. Its protein is CASSLTGLADYNEQFF.

This clonotype has ten or more counts. The chain recombines TRBV12-3 or TRBV12-4 with TRBJ2-3, with D perhaps matching TRBD2 (6 bases). V was clipped by 3 bases and J by 11 bases, with 12 bases between them. The CDR3 contains 12 residues. The chain's CDR3 is CASSFPGGMQYF. The CDR3 DNA reads TGTGCCAGCAGTTTCCCCGGCGGGATGCAGTATTTT.

About this clonotype: One end of the junction varies from germline; a read error may be responsible. The chain links TRBV20-1 to TRBJ2-7; 9 bases agree with TRBD2. The CDR3 runs to 17 residues. Germline V gives CDR1 DFQATT, CDR2 SNEGSKA (reference sequence). This CDR3 reads CSARVSGLAGRGYDQYF. In DNA, the CDR3 is TGCAGTGCTAGAGTGTCCGGGCTAGCGGGAAGGGGCTACGACCAGTACTTC.

A few counts support this clonotype. This chain connects TRBV20-1 to TRBJ2-7, with D possibly TRBD1 on 6 matching bases. Germline CDR1 DFQATT, CDR2 SNEGSKA (reference sequence). V was shortened by 5 bases and J by 0 bases, with 14 bases between the two germline ends. CDR3 length: 14 residues. The CDR3 loop is CSADRLTGSYEQYF. CDR3 coding DNA: TGCAGTGCTGACAGGCTTACAGGCTCCTACGAGCAGTACTTC.

The sample holds many counts of this clonotype. The chain has TRBV29-1 and TRBJ2-7; D call uncertain. V was shortened by 6 bases and J by 2 bases, with 11 bases between the two germline ends. Germline-derived CDR1 and CDR2 are SQVTM and ANQGSEA. The CDR3 is 12 amino acids. The CDR3 sequence: CSVLVSPYEQYF. The DNA of the CDR3 is TGCAGCGTACTGGTCAGCCCCTACGAGCAGTACTTC.

This clonotype was observed a few times. The chain combines TRBV5-8 with TRBJ2-3; 10 bases are a match to TRBD2. Per germline, CDR1 SGHTS and CDR2 YDEGEE. V gave up 1 base and J gave up 1 base; unmatched junction bases: 6. The CDR3 contains 17 residues. In DNA, the CDR3 is TGTGCCAGCAGCTTGCCGGGACTAGCGAGACGCACAGATACGCAGTATTTT. It specifies CASSLPGLARRTDTQYF.

A few counts support this clonotype. The chain has TRBV29-1 and TRBJ2-3; D call uncertain. Germline assignment: CDR1 SQVTM and CDR2 ANQGSEA. This CDR3 is 12 amino acids long. V was trimmed by 4 bases and J by 2 bases, leaving 7 bases between them. The CDR3 nucleotides read TGCAGCGTTGTAAGACCCACAGATACGCAGTATTTT. It encodes CSVVRPTDTQYF.

The CDR3, as DNA: TGTGCCAGCAGCTCCTCCGCCACTCCCAATGAGCAGTTCTTC. As protein: CASSSSATPNEQFF. This sequence joins TRBV7-9 and TRBJ2-1; unclear D gene. The CDR3 totals 14 residues. CDR1 and CDR2 (germline): SEHNR, FQNEAQ (reference sequence). V was pared by 4 bases and J by 6 bases, with 13 bases between.

This clonotype was detected many times. This rearrangement joins TRBV29-1 to TRBJ2-5; TRBD1 might be the D (6 bases). CDR1 and CDR2 (germline): SQVTM, ANQGSEA. Trimming shortened V by 3 bases and J by 0 bases, and 11 bases separated the two germline ends. The CDR3 contains 14 residues. The CDR3: CSVDPRGYQETQYF. Here the CDR3 DNA reads TGCAGCGTTGATCCCAGGGGCTACCAAGAGACCCAGTACTTC.